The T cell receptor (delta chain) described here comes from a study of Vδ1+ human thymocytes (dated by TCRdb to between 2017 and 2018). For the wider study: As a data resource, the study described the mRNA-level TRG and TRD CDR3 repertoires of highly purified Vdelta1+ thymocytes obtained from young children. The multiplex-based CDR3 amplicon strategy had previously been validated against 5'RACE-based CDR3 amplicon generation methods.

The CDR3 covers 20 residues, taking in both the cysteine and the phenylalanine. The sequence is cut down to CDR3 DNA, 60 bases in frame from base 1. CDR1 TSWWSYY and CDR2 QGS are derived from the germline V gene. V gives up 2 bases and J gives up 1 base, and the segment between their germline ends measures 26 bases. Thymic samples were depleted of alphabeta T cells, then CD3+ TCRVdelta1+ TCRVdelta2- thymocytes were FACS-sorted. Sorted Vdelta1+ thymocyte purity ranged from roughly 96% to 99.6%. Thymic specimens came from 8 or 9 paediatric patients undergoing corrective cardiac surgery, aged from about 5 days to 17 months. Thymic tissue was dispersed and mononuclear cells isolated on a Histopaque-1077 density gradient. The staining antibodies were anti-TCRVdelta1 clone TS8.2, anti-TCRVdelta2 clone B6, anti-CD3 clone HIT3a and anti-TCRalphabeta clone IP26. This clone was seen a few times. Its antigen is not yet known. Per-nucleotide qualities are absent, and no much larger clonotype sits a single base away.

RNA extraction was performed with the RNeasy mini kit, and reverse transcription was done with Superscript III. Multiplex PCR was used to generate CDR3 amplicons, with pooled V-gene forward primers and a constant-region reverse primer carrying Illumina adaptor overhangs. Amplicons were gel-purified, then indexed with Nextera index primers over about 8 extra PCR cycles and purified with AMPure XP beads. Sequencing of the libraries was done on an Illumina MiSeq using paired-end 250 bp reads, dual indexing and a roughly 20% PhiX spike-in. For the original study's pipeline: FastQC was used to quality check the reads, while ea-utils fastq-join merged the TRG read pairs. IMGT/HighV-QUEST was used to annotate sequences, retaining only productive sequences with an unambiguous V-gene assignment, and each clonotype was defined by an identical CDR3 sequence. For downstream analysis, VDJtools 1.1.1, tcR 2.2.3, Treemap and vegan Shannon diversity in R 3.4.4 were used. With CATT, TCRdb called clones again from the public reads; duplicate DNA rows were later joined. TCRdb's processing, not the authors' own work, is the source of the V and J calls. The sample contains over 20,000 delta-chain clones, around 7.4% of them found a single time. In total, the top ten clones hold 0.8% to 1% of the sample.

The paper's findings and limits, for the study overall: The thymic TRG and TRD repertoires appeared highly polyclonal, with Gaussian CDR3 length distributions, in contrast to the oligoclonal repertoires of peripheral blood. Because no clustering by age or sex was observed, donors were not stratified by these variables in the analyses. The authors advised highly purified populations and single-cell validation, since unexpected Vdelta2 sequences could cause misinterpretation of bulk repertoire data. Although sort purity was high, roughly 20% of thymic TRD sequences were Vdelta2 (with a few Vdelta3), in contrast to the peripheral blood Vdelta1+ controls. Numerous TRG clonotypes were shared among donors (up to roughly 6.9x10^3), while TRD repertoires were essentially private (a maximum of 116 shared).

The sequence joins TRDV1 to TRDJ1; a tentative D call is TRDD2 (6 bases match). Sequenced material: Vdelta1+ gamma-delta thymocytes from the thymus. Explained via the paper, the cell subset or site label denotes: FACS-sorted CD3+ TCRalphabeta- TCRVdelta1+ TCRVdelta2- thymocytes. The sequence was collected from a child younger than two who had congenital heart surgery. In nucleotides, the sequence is TGTGCTCTTGGGGAAACCTCCTACGAGATGGGCAGGGGGGTCACCGATAAACTCATCTTT. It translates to CALGETSYEMGRGVTDKLIF.